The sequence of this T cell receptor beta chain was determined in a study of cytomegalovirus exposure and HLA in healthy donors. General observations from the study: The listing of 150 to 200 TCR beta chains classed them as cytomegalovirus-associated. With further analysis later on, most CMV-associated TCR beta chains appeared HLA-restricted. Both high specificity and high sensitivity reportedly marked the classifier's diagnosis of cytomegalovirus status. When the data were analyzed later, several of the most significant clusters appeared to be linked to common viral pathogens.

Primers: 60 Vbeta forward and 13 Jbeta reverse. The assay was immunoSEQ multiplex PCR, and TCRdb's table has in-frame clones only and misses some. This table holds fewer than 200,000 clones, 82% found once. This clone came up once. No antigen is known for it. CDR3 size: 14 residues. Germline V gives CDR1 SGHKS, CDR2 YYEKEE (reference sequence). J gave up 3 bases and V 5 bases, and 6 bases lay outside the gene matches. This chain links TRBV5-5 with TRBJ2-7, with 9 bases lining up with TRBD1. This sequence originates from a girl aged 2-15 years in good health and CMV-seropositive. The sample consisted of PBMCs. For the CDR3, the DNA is TGTGCCAGCAGGAGACAGGGGGTTATCTACGAGCAGTACTTC. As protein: CASRRQGVIYEQYF.